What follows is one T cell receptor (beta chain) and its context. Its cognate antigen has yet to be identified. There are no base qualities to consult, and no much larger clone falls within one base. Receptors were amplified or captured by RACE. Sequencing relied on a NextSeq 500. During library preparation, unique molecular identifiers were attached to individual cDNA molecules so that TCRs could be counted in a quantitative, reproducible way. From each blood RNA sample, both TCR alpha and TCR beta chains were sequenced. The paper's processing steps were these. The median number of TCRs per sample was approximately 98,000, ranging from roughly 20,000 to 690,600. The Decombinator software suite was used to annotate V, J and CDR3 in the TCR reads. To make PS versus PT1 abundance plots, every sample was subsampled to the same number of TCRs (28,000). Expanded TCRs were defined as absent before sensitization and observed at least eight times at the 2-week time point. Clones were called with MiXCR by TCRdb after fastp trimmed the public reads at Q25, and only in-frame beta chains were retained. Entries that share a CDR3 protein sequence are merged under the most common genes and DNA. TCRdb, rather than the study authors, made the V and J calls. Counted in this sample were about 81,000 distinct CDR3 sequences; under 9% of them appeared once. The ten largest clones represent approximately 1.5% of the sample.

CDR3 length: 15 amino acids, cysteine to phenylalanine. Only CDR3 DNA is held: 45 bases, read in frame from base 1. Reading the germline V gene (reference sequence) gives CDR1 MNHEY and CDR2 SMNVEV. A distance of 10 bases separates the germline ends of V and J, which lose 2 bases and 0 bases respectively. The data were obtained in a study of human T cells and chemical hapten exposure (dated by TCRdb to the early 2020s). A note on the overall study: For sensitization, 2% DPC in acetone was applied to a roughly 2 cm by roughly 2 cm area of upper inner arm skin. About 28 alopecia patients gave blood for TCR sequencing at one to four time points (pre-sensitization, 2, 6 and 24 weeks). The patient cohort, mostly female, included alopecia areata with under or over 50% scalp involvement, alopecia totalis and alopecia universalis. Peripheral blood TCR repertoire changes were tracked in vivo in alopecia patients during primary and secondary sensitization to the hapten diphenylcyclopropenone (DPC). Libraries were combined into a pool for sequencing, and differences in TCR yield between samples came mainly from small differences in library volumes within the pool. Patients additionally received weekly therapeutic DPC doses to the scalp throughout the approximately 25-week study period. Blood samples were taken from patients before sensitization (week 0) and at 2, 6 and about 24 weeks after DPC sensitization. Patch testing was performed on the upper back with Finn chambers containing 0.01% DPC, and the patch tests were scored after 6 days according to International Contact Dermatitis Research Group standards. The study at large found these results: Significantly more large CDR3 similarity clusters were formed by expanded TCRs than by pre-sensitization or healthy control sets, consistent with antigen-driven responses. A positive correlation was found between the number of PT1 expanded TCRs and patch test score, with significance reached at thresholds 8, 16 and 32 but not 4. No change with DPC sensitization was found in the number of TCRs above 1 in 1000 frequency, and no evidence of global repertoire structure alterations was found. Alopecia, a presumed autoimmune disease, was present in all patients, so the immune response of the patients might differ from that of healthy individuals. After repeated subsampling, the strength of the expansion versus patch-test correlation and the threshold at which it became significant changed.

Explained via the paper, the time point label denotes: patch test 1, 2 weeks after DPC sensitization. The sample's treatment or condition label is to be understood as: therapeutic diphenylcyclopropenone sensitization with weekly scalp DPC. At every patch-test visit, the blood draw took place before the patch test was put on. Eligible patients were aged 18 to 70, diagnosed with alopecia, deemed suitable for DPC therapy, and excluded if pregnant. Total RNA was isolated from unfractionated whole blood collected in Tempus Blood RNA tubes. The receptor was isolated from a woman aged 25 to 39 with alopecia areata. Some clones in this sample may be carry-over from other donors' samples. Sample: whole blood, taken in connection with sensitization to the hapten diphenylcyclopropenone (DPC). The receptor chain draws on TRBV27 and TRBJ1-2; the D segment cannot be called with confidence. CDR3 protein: CASSLMAGANYGYTF. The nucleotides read TGTGCCAGCAGTTTAATGGCCGGAGCTAACTATGGCTACACCTTC.